This entry concerns a single T cell receptor (beta chain). The table lists this clonotype with many counts. The antigen this receptor binds is unknown. No base quality values were provided; no much bigger clone lies one nucleotide off. Library preparation employed PCR. For sequencing, an Illumina HiSeq 2500 was employed. To normalize quantification of the TCRbeta repertoire, the TCR libraries were built with molecular barcoding that relied on unique molecular identifiers. Using fastp trimming at Q25 and MiXCR clonotype assembly, TCRdb reanalyzed the public sequencing data and kept in-frame beta chains. CDR3 protein sequences are deduplicated, and each keeps its most common genes and DNA. This sample is represented by some 300,000 distinct CDR3 sequences; around 10% of them were singletons. The top ten hold approximately 7% of the sample. These data belong to a study of T-cell reconstitution after alpha-beta-depleted transplantation in children (dated by TCRdb to between 2015 and 2016). Concerning the study at large: T-cell immune reconstitution after TCRalphabeta/CD19-depleted allogeneic hematopoietic cell transplantation in children was quantitatively tracked in the study by means of TCR repertoire profiling.

Results the study describes overall, beyond this receptor: The high TCRbeta diversity at day 60 in some patients was ascribed to recipient T cells and intrathymic progenitors that had survived conditioning. Hyperexpanded clone frequencies declined over subsequent months; after one year, T-cell counts and TCRbeta diversity were mostly attributed to newly produced T cells. The apparently early alphabetaT-cell count recovery about two months after transplant was reportedly dependent on only several hundred rapidly expanded clones derived from non-depleted graft cells.

What the treatment or condition label conveys for this sample: allogeneic hematopoietic cell transplantation with graft depleted of TCRalphabeta T cells and CD19 B cells. The transplant recipients were children given TCRalphabeta/CD19-depleted allogeneic hematopoietic cell grafts. This clonotype was sampled from a boy younger than two with acute myeloid leukemia, due to receive a stem cell transplant. The starting material was PBMCs, obtained before TCRalphabeta/CD19-depleted stem cell transplant.

The CDR3 protein: CASSYNQPQHF. The DNA sequence is as follows: TGTGCCAGCAGTTACAATCAGCCCCAGCATTTT. The sequence is built from TRBV27 and TRBJ1-5; the D gene cannot be named for sure. CDR1 and CDR2 were assigned from the germline V gene (reference sequence) as MNHEY and SMNVEV. From its cysteine to its phenylalanine, the CDR3 spans 11 amino acids. Kept here is only the CDR3 DNA, which spans 33 bases and is read in frame from base 1. A distance of 1 base separates the germline ends of V and J, which lose 4 bases and 3 bases respectively.